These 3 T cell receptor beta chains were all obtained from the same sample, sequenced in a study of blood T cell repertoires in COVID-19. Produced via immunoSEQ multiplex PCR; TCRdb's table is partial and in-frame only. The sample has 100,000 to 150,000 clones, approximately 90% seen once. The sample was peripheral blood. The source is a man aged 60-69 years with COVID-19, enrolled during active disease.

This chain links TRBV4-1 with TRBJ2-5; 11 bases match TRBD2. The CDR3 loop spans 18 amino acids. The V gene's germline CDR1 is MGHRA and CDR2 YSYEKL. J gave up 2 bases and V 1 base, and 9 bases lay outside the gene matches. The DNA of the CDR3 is TGCGCCAGCAGCCAAGGGGGCTTAGCGGGGGGGCCTCAAGAGACCCAGTACTTC. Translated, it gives CASSQGGLAGGPQETQYF.

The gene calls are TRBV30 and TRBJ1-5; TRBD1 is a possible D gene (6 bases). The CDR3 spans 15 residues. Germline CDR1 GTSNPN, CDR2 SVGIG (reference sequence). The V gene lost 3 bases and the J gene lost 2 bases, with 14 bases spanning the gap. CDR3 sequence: CAWRDSGARNQPQHF. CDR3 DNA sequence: TGTGCCTGGAGGGACAGCGGCGCTCGCAATCAGCCCCAGCATTTT.

The CDR3 loop reads CSVGLGTGIGSNQPQHF. The DNA of the CDR3 is TGCAGCGTTGGCCTAGGGACAGGCATAGGGAGCAATCAGCCCCAGCATTTT. V gene TRBV29-1 combines with J gene TRBJ1-5; 8 bases match TRBD1. The J segment lost 1 base and the V segment lost 4 bases, leaving 12 bases of the junction unmatched. The CDR3 has 17 residues. In germline, CDR1 is SQVTM, CDR2 ANQGSEA.